One sample yielded the 9 T cell receptor beta chains listed below, sequenced in a study of cytotoxic CD8 clonotypes in ibrutinib-treated CLL. Only in-frame clones appear in the TCRdb table, and some are missing; sequencing was by immunoSEQ multiplex PCR. The sample has almost 250,000 clones; 70% are singletons. This specimen consisted of PBMCs, obtained after 24 months of ibrutinib treatment. These receptors came from a human donor with chronic lymphocytic leukemia.

The chain joins TRBV9 to TRBJ2-2, with D uncertain. There are 13 residues in the CDR3. CDR1 and CDR2 from the germline V gene are SGDLS and YYNGEE. Between the trimmed V and J ends, which lost 0 bases and 5 bases, there was a span of 5 bases. The CDR3 loop is CASSVDVTGELFF. The CDR3 nucleotides are TGTGCCAGCAGCGTAGACGTGACCGGGGAGCTGTTTTTT.

The sample holds one count of this clone. The chain recombines TRBV19 with TRBJ2-4; 8 positions match TRBD1. The CDR3 contains 15 residues. In germline, CDR1 is LNHDA, CDR2 SQIVND (reference sequence). The V segment lost 3 bases and the J segment 6 bases; nucleotides outside the gene matches: 7. This CDR3 reads CASSITAGGLNIQYF. Here the CDR3 DNA reads TGTGCCAGTAGTATCACTGCAGGGGGCTTAAACATTCAGTACTTC.

In its sample, this clone was seen a few times. The rearrangement joins TRBV6-5 to TRBJ2-7, with unresolved D. This CDR3 comprises 12 residues. V shed 6 bases and J shed 8 bases, with 14 bases lying between them. Germline V CDR1 and CDR2: MNHEY, SVGAGI. CDR3: CASSDIGFQQYF. The DNA for the CDR3 is TGTGCCAGCAGCGATATAGGTTTCCAGCAGTACTTC.

This clone was seen more than once but under ten times. J is TRBJ1-5 and V is TRBV6-6, with D possibly matching TRBD1 (6 bases). The CDR3 is made up of 14 amino acids. Germline CDR1 and CDR2: MNHNY and SVGAGI (reference sequence). V was clipped by 10 bases and J by 5 bases, with 18 bases between them. CDR3 region: CAIKGGDSHQPQHF. In nucleotides, the CDR3 is TGTGCCATCAAGGGGGGGGATTCCCATCAGCCCCAGCATTTT.

This chain connects TRBV27 to TRBJ1-5; TRBD1 is a possible D gene (6 bases). Germline values: CDR1 MNHEY, CDR2 SMNVEV (reference sequence). The CDR3 is 15 residues long. V was clipped by 5 bases and J by 1 base, with 12 bases between them. CDR3 bases: TGTGCCAGCAGTCTTATAGGGGGGAGCAATCAGCCCCAGCATTTT. It encodes CASSLIGGSNQPQHF.

This chain uses TRBV18 with TRBJ2-7; D is tentatively TRBD1 or TRBD2 (6 bases each). V lost 4 bases and J lost 3, with 13 bases in between. The germline V gene encodes CDR1 KGHSH and CDR2 LQKENI. The CDR3 sequence is 14 residues long. CDR3: CASSRTGASYEQYF. The CDR3 nucleotides are TGTGCCAGCTCACGGACGGGGGCCAGCTACGAGCAGTACTTC.

V gene TRBV6-6 combines with J gene TRBJ1-5, with no clear D. From germline, CDR1 is MNHNY and CDR2 SVGAGI (reference sequence). This CDR3 spans 14 amino acids. V shed 6 bases and J shed 4 bases, with 13 bases lying between them. CDR3 sequence reads: CASSNYKENQPQHF. The CDR3 bases are TGTGCCAGCAGCAATTATAAGGAAAATCAGCCCCAGCATTTT.

The rearrangement uses TRBV28 and TRBJ2-7; 9 bases align to TRBD2. The CDR3 spans 15 residues. Germline CDR1 is MDHEN and CDR2 is SYDVKM. The junction had 4 bases not matched to a gene; V was cut back by 2 bases and J by 2 bases. CDR3 sequence (DNA): TGTGCCAGCAGTTTAGGTGCTAGCGGGGCCTACGAGCAGTACTTC. It encodes CASSLGASGAYEQYF.

V and J are TRBV5-1 and TRBJ2-5; D is undetermined. There are 12 residues in the CDR3. Per the germline V gene, CDR1 is SGHRS and CDR2 is YFSETQ. The V end lost 0 bases, the J end lost 5 bases, and 5 bases lay between the germline ends. CDR3 sequence reads: CASSLGSETQYF. CDR3 sequence (DNA): TGCGCCAGCAGCTTGGGCAGCGAGACCCAGTACTTC.